This T cell receptor (beta chain) was sequenced in a study of CD8 T cells in Susac syndrome. Regarding the study as a whole: The study recognized that its TCR sequencing and HLA analysis covered a relatively small number of individuals.

Germline V gene lookup returns CDR1 SGHVS and CDR2 FNYEAQ. Trimming left V 4 bases short and J 3 bases short, with 16 bases between. The CDR3 runs 15 residues. In the case of this clonotype: Its antigen is still unknown.

Random hexamers were used to reverse transcribe an amount of about 0.5 to 1 ug RNA. The immunoSEQ assay covered 54 Vbeta and 13 Jbeta segments for CDR3. TCRdb re-analysed the immunoSEQ multiplex PCR reads in MiXCR, keeping a single row per CDR3 protein. The sample has 70,000 or so distinct CDR3 sequences, around 96% seen once; the top ten hold approximately 0.4%. Sequencing of TCR beta was carried out in blood CD8+ and CD4+ T cells. Patients with stable or active relapsing-remitting disease, all of them treatment-naive, made up the multiple sclerosis controls. The receptor was derived from a human donor with multiple sclerosis. The chain combines TRBV7-6 with TRBJ2-7; D may be TRBD1 (6 bases). Sequenced: CD8+ T cells from PBMCs. The CDR3 region is CASSSLQGSSYEQYF. CDR3 DNA: TGTGCCAGCAGCTCGCTGCAGGGGTCCAGCTACGAGCAGTACTTC.